The 18 T cell receptor beta chains below all came from one sample that was sequenced in a study of OX40 agonist ivuxolimab in advanced cancers. Data came from immunoSEQ multiplex PCR; TCRdb stores just in-frame clones and leaves some out. The sample shows more than 40,000 clones, about 91% of them seen only once. The sample here was CD4+ or CD8+ T cells sorted from blood, taken in a trial of the OX40 agonist ivuxolimab. Receptor source: an adult with an advanced solid tumor such as melanoma, head and neck, liver or kidney cancer.

The chain couples TRBV2 to TRBJ2-3, with a tentative D call TRBD2 (5 bases). Germline V lookup: CDR1 SNHLY, CDR2 FYNNEI. Trimming pared 5 bases from V and 5 bases from J, leaving 20 bases between. The CDR3 is 16 amino acids. In nucleotides, the CDR3 is TGTGCCAGCAGTCTCCCAACTCGGGGAGTGGAAGATACGCAGTATTTT. It codes for CASSLPTRGVEDTQYF.

The rearrangement links TRBV27 to TRBJ1-1, with 8 bases identical to TRBD1. V gave up 0 bases and J gave up 1 base; unmatched junction bases: 4. This CDR3 contains 16 residues. CDR1 and CDR2 from the germline V gene are MNHEY and SMNVEV (reference sequence). CDR3 coding DNA: TGTGCCAGCAGTTTATCGAAGGGGACAGGGAACACTGAAGCTTTCTTT. This sequence encodes CASSLSKGTGNTEAFF.

V gene TRBV5-5 combines with J gene TRBJ2-7, with TRBD1 matching over 9 bases. Germline CDR1 and CDR2: SGHKS and YYEKEE (reference sequence). There are 15 residues in the CDR3. V was clipped by 3 bases and J by 3 bases; unmatched bases: 7. The CDR3 sequence: CASSSGQGLLYEQYV. The CDR3 DNA is TGTGCCAGCAGCTCAGGACAGGGGTTGCTCTACGAGCAGTACGTC.

This rearrangement joins TRBV4-2 to TRBJ1-4, with unresolved D. The ends were cut back, 4 bases at V and 1 base at J, with 7 bases in the middle. Germline V gene data show CDR1 as LGHNA and CDR2 as YNFKEQ. CDR3 length: 14 residues. CDR3 nucleotide sequence: TGTGCCAGCAGCCCGACGGGAACTAATGAAAAACTGTTTTTT. Amino acids: CASSPTGTNEKLFF.

This clone was seen a few times. This chain joins TRBV7-9 and TRBJ1-6; 7 bases are shared with TRBD1. Germline V gene lookup returns CDR1 SEHNR and CDR2 FQNEAQ (reference sequence). V was pared by 8 bases and J by 5 bases, with 6 bases of the junction left unmatched. The CDR3 covers 14 residues. The CDR3 DNA reads as TGTGCCAGCGCTACAGGGGCCCATAATTCACCCCTCCACTTT. Translated: CASATGAHNSPLHF.

The chain has TRBV7-9 and TRBJ1-4; D is undetermined. With 3 bases removed from V and 4 bases from J, the gap between germline ends came to 12 bases. CDR3 length: 15 amino acids. From germline, CDR1 is SEHNR and CDR2 FQNEAQ (reference sequence). The CDR3 spells CASSFPGRNNEKLFF. CDR3 nucleotides: TGTGCCAGCAGCTTCCCGGGCCGCAATAATGAAAAACTGTTTTTT.

This chain joins TRBV7-6 and TRBJ2-1; 7 nucleotides align to TRBD1. CDR1 SGHVS and CDR2 FNYEAQ come from the germline V gene. Trimming removed 4 bases from V and 0 bases from J; junction bases left unmatched: 9. The CDR3 consists of 17 residues. The CDR3 nucleotides read TGTGCCAGCAGCTCACCGGGACAGCGGAGCTCCTACAATGAGCAGTTCTTC. Its translation is CASSSPGQRSSYNEQFF.

V usage is TRBV5-4 and J usage is TRBJ2-7; possible D gene TRBD2, 6 bases. The CDR3 runs 15 residues. Germline CDR1 SGHNT, CDR2 YYREEE (reference sequence). The ends were cut back, 4 bases at V and 5 bases at J, with 19 bases in the middle. CDR3 in amino acids: CASSLAGAGMDEQYF. CDR3 in DNA: TGTGCCAGCAGCCTGGCTGGGGCGGGAATGGACGAGCAGTACTTC.

This clone has only one observation. This chain connects TRBV30 to TRBJ2-5; 14 bases map to TRBD2. Germline loops: CDR1 GTSNPN, CDR2 SVGIG (reference sequence). The CDR3 has 15 residues. V lost 5 bases and J lost 5; bases outside the gene matches: 7. Here the CDR3 reads CAWDLGLAGVETQYF. CDR3 coding DNA: TGTGCCTGGGATTTGGGACTAGCGGGAGTCGAGACCCAGTACTTC.

The rearrangement links TRBV19 to TRBJ2-7; 7 bases fit TRBD2. CDR3 length: 15 residues. Unmatched junction bases numbered 7, after V lost 5 bases and J lost 0 bases. CDR1 is LNHDA, CDR2 SQIVND, per germline (reference sequence). CDR3 in DNA: TGTGCCAGTAGTTTACTAGCGCCAAGCTCCTACGAGCAGTACGTC. This gives the protein CASSLLAPSSYEQYV.

This clone was recorded a few times. The chain combines TRBV27 with TRBJ2-7; a weak D match, TRBD2 (5 bases). V lost 2 bases and J lost 1, with 6 bases in between. The V gene's germline CDR1 is MNHEY and CDR2 SMNVEV (reference sequence). This CDR3 has 13 residues. The CDR3 sequence is CASSLGESYEQYF. The CDR3 DNA reads TGTGCCAGCAGTTTAGGGGAGTCCTACGAGCAGTACTTC.

The J gene is TRBJ1-3, the V gene TRBV19; TRBD1 agrees at 9 bases. CDR1 and CDR2 from the germline V gene are LNHDA and SQIVND (reference sequence). The junction had 18 bases not matched to a gene; V was cut back by 10 bases and J by 2 bases. This CDR3 has 18 amino acids. Written as DNA, the CDR3 is TGTGCCACTACCCCCGGGACAGGGTCCCTAGACACTGGAAACACCATATATTTT. This sequence encodes CATTPGTGSLDTGNTIYF.

This chain links TRBV4-3 with TRBJ2-1, with 14 nucleotides matching TRBD2. The ends lost 5 bases at V and 6 bases at J; junction bases unmatched: 3. Germline V lookup: CDR1 LGHNA, CDR2 YSLEER. The CDR3 totals 15 residues. The CDR3 spells CASSDGTSGSNEQFF. CDR3 sequence (DNA): TGCGCCAGCAGCGACGGGACTAGCGGGAGCAATGAGCAGTTCTTC.

The chain links TRBV9 to TRBJ2-5; D may be TRBD2 (6 bases). This CDR3 region has 15 residues. Trimming took 0 bases from V and 2 from J, leaving 11 bases between them. Germline V gives CDR1 SGDLS, CDR2 YYNGEE. The CDR3 nucleotides read TGTGCCAGCAGCGTAGGGGGCGGGGATCAAGAGACCCAGTACTTC. It specifies CASSVGGGDQETQYF.

This clone was found once. V gene TRBV4-3 combines with J gene TRBJ2-3; 8 bases agree with TRBD2. The CDR3 loop spans 16 amino acids. Germline CDR1 LGHNA, CDR2 YSLEER. Trimming cost V 2 bases and J 1 base; bases outside gene matches: 5. CDR3 region: CASSQPAGGGTDTQYF. In nucleotides, the CDR3 is TGCGCCAGCAGCCAACCCGCGGGAGGCGGCACAGATACGCAGTATTTT.

The V gene is TRBV11-2, the J gene TRBJ2-2; 7 bases line up with TRBD2. CDR1 and CDR2 (germline): SGHAT, FQNNGV. The CDR3 totals 15 residues. J gave up 3 bases and V 3 bases, and 4 bases lay outside the gene matches. The CDR3 DNA sequence: TGTGCCAGCAGCTTTAGCGGGCCTCACACCGGGGAGCTGTTTTTT. This encodes CASSFSGPHTGELFF.

The chain is built from TRBV6-5 and TRBJ1-1; D unresolved. Germline V gene data show CDR1 as MNHEY and CDR2 as SVGAGI. The CDR3 covers 13 residues. Trimming removed 6 bases from V and 3 bases from J, with 11 bases in between. The CDR3 bases are TGTGCCAGCAGAGTCGCTGGTTACACTGAAGCTTTCTTT. Residues: CASRVAGYTEAFF.

The J gene is TRBJ1-2, the V gene TRBV28; the D gene is possibly TRBD1 (5 bases). Germline V lookup: CDR1 MDHEN, CDR2 SYDVKM. The CDR3 spans 14 residues. Trimming left V 3 bases short and J 2 bases short, with 10 bases between. CDR3 coding DNA: TGTGCCAGCAGTTTGGGCAGGGTGAACTATGGCTACACCTTC. This translates into CASSLGRVNYGYTF.